A single sample is the source of the 7 T cell receptor beta chains below, sequenced in a study of T cells in Graves' hyperthyroidism and ophthalmopathy. Authors of the study amplified TCR beta CDR3 regions from RNA transcripts. An initial round of RT-PCR targeting the TCR CDR3 relied on the HTBI primer set. In TCRdb, the multiplex PCR reads were re-called with MiXCR into one record per CDR3 protein. The sample holds roughly 180,000 distinct CDR3 sequences; over 15% are singletons and the top ten take 25% to 35%. The sample comprised blood. These receptors came from a woman aged 45-65 years with Graves' hyperthyroidism.

The chain recombines TRBV4-2 with TRBJ2-6; D possibly matches TRBD1 or TRBD2 (5 bases each). In germline, CDR1 is LGHNA, CDR2 YNFKEQ. V lost 4 bases and J lost 3, with 7 bases in between. This CDR3 is built from 14 residues. In DNA, the CDR3 is TGTGCCAGCAGCCGGGACGATGGGGCCAACGTCCTGACTTTC. Translation gives CASSRDDGANVLTF.

This clonotype was detected only a few times. The chain links TRBV19 to TRBJ2-7; 11 bases agree with TRBD2. Trimming removed 5 bases from V and 0 bases from J; junction bases left unmatched: 3. Germline V CDR1 and CDR2: LNHDA, SQIVND (reference sequence). The CDR3 has 15 amino acids. CDR3 bases: TGTGCCAGTAGTCCACTAGCGGGGGACTCCTACGAGCAGTACTTC. It encodes CASSPLAGDSYEQYF. The full variable domain, rest sourced from reference TRBV19 and TRBJ2-7, is DGGITQSPKYLFRKEGQNVTLSCEQNLNHDAMYWYRQDPGQGLRLIYYSQIVNDFQKGDIAEGYSVSREKKESFPLTVTSAQKNPTAFYLCASSPLAGDSYEQYFGPGTRLTVT.

This clonotype was observed many times. Written as DNA, the CDR3 is TGCGCCAGCTCCGGGACAGGGCGAACCGGGGAGCTGTTTTTT. Translated: CASSGTGRTGELFF. The chain uses TRBV4-1 and TRBJ2-2; 9 bases match TRBD1. The germline V gene encodes CDR1 MGHRA and CDR2 YSYEKL. The ends lost 8 bases at V and 5 bases at J; junction bases unmatched: 6. The CDR3 sequence is 14 residues long.

This clonotype was detected only a few times. V and J are TRBV6-2 or TRBV6-3 and TRBJ2-3; TRBD2 matches 7 bases. The CDR3 covers 16 residues. From germline, CDR1 is MNHEY and CDR2 SVGEGT. After removal of 4 bases from V and 0 bases from J, the junction contained 7 bases not matched to a gene. CDR3 coding DNA: TGTGCCAGCAGTTCCGGGACTACCACTAGCACAGATACGCAGTATTTT. This sequence encodes CASSSGTTTSTDTQYF.

There are many counts of this clonotype. The genes are TRBV3-1 and TRBJ2-3; a possible D gene is TRBD2 (6 bases). Trimming pared 4 bases from V and 10 bases from J, leaving 9 bases between. From germline, CDR1 is LGHDT and CDR2 YNNKEL (reference sequence). The CDR3 runs 11 residues. The CDR3 nucleotides read TGTGCCAGCAGCCCCGGGAGACCGCAGTATTTT. It yields the protein CASSPGRPQYF.

In this sample, this clonotype turned up a few times. The chain recombines TRBV3-1 with TRBJ1-6; possible D gene TRBD1, 5 bases. The length of the CDR3 is 14 residues. The germline V and J ends were trimmed by 7 bases and 5 bases, with 12 bases remaining between them. Germline V CDR1 and CDR2: LGHDT, YNNKEL (reference sequence). The CDR3 reads CASKGQAHNSPLHF. The DNA of the CDR3 is TGTGCCAGCAAGGGGCAAGCTCATAATTCACCCCTCCACTTT.

This clonotype was recorded at least ten times. The chain uses TRBV28 and TRBJ1-1; tentative D call: TRBD1 (6 bases). CDR1 is MDHEN and CDR2 is SYDVKM in the germline V gene. This CDR3 has 14 amino acids. The ends were cut back, 2 bases at V and 5 bases at J, with 12 bases in the middle. CDR3 sequence: CASSLQGRGTEAFF. As DNA, the CDR3 is TGTGCCAGCAGTTTACAGGGGCGTGGAACTGAAGCTTTCTTT.